This T cell receptor beta chain was observed in a study of T cell changes during pregnancy in multiple sclerosis. The protocol was immunoSEQ multiplex PCR, while the TCRdb copy is restricted to in-frame clones and leaves out a portion. Seen here are over 50,000 clones, around 85% observed once, and the top ten hold more than 0.3%. After removal of 1 base from V and 3 bases from J, the junction contained 5 bases not matched to a gene. Germline-derived CDR1 and CDR2 are SGHAT and FQDESV (reference sequence). The CDR3 runs 15 residues. This receptor was taken from a female donor with multiple sclerosis, enrolled in a pregnancy study. The V and J genes are TRBV11-1 and TRBJ2-7; 8 bases fit TRBD1. The material sequenced was CD4+ T cells from peripheral blood mononuclear cells, taken in the third trimester of pregnancy. CDR3 coding DNA: TGTGCCAGCAGCTTAGGGGGACAGGCCTACTACGAGCAGTACTTC. It encodes CASSLGGQAYYEQYF.